This T cell receptor (beta chain) was observed in a study of persistence of HIV-infected CD4 T cells. On the study more broadly: Donors were ART-treated; their CMV- and Gag-responding CD4+ T cells were isolated. Suppressive ART had lasted a median of roughly eight years.

Overlapping HIV-1 Gag 15-mer peptides at around 1 ug per peptide per mL were used. Sorted nonresponding memory CD4+ T cells were CD40L-negative, CD69-negative, CD45RO-high. Sequencing used immunoSEQ version 4 in survey mode. The method was immunoSEQ multiplex PCR; TCRdb's version includes in-frame clones alone and lacks a portion of them. The data contain about 40,000 clones, approximately 78% of them singletons. With regard to this clone: The antigen is not known.

The specimen was CD4+ T cells sorted from PBMCs after approximately 20-hour stimulation, collected from a patient who received antiretroviral therapy. This receptor was obtained from an adult man with HIV who was CMV-seropositive.

For the CDR3, the DNA is TGCAGCGTTCTAGAAGGCGGGACCCAAGCTTTCTTT. As protein: CSVLEGGTQAFF. V and J are TRBV29-1 and TRBJ1-1; D perhaps matches TRBD1 (5 bases). The V gene lost 5 bases and the J gene lost 9 bases, with 16 bases spanning the gap. This CDR3 region has 12 residues. In germline, CDR1 is SQVTM, CDR2 ANQGSEA. Complete variable domain (other parts from reference TRBV29-1 and TRBJ1-1): SAVISQKPSRDICQRGTSLTIQCQVDSQVTMMFWYRQQPGQSLTLIATANQGSEATYESGFVIDKFPISRPNLTFSTLTVSNMSPEDSSIYLCSVLEGGTQAFFGQGTRLTVV.